The clone carrying this T cell receptor (beta chain) was observed once. The record originates from a study of blood T cell repertoires in COVID-19. Study details: There were acute and convalescent COVID-19 samples, and they came from the United States, Italy and Spain. The analysed material was cDNA or gDNA that came from T cells, B-cell-depleted T cells, or PBMCs.

V was shortened by 6 bases and J by 11 bases, with 19 bases between the two germline ends. This CDR3 spans 12 amino acids. Germline V gives CDR1 SQVTM, CDR2 ANQGSEA. Original methodology: Researchers report that nucleated cell counts were estimated from reference gene primer amplification. Assay: immunoSEQ multiplex PCR; the TCRdb copy retains only in-frame clones and omits some. V and J calls plus clone size are reproduced from that table; the DNA served to infer D and trimming. The table includes about 87,000 clones, over 75% detected once. Source material: peripheral blood. The gene calls are TRBV29-1 and TRBJ1-1; the D gene is possibly TRBD1 (6 bases). This receptor was obtained from a woman in her 70s with acute or convalescent COVID-19. The CDR3 DNA reads TGCAGCGTGAAACAGGGATACGGTGAGGCTTTCTTT. It is translated as CSVKQGYGEAFF. Full variable domain (outside the CDR3, taken from reference TRBV29-1 and TRBJ1-1): SAVISQKPSRDICQRGTSLTIQCQVDSQVTMMFWYRQQPGQSLTLIATANQGSEATYESGFVIDKFPISRPNLTFSTLTVSNMSPEDSSIYLCSVKQGYGEAFFGQGTRLTVV.